The 17 T cell receptor beta chains in this list originate from one sample, sequenced in a study of blood T cell repertoires in COVID-19. Sequencing used immunoSEQ multiplex PCR; TCRdb keeps in-frame clones, though not all of them. Seen here are 250,000 to 300,000 clones, about nine tenths observed once, and the top ten hold approximately 2%. The material sequenced was PBMCs or T cells enriched from blood (not recorded which). The receptors were sampled from a woman aged 55-70 years who had recovered from COVID-19.

This clone was detected a few times. The chain couples TRBV10-2 to TRBJ2-7; D uncertain. CDR1 WSHSY and CDR2 SAAADI come from the germline V gene. This CDR3 is built from 12 residues. V shed 4 bases and J shed 6 bases, with 10 bases lying between them. CDR3 protein: CASSVQVTEQYF. For the CDR3, the DNA is TGCGCCAGCAGTGTACAAGTTACCGAGCAGTACTTC.

The CDR3 loop is CASSRVLVSSYNSPLHF. In DNA, the CDR3 is TGTGCCAGCAGCCGAGTCCTGGTTAGCTCCTATAATTCACCCCTCCACTTT. V gene TRBV5-8 combines with J gene TRBJ1-6; D gene unclear. This CDR3 is built from 17 residues. With 4 bases removed from V and 0 bases from J, the gap between germline ends came to 14 bases. Germline V CDR1 and CDR2: SGHTS, YDEGEE.

The V and J genes are TRBV4-1 and TRBJ2-1; no firm D call. This CDR3 is built from 15 residues. The V gene lost 1 base and the J gene lost 9 bases, with 16 bases spanning the gap. Germline V CDR1 and CDR2: MGHRA, YSYEKL. DNA of the CDR3: TGCGCCAGCAGCCAAGTAACCCTAGTAGTGGGTGAGCAGTTCTTC. Its translation: CASSQVTLVVGEQFF.

V and J are TRBV27 and TRBJ1-5; D gene uncertain. CDR3 length: 13 amino acids. Trimming left V 5 bases short and J 3 bases short, with 8 bases between. The germline V gene encodes CDR1 MNHEY and CDR2 SMNVEV (reference sequence). CDR3 sequence (DNA): TGTGCCAGCAGTCGGGGTGTCAATCAGCCCCAGCATTTT. Its protein product is CASSRGVNQPQHF.

The DNA for the CDR3 is TGTGCCAGCAGCCCAGCGGTAGCGAGCACAGATACGCAGTATTTT. Its protein product is CASSPAVASTDTQYF. The V call is TRBV7-6, the J call TRBJ2-3; maybe TRBD2 (5 bases). Per the germline V gene, CDR1 is SGHVS and CDR2 is FNYEAQ. The CDR3 spans 15 residues. Trimming took 5 bases from V and 0 from J, leaving 12 bases between them.

CDR3 region: CASSPPIGGGAGETQYF. DNA of the CDR3: TGTGCCAGCTCACCACCGATAGGCGGGGGGGCCGGTGAGACCCAGTACTTC. This chain connects TRBV18 to TRBJ2-5; 9 bases are a match to TRBD2. The CDR3 is made up of 17 amino acids. CDR1 KGHSH and CDR2 LQKENI come from the germline V gene. V lost 0 bases, J lost 5 bases, and 10 bases stayed unmatched.

This chain uses TRBV7-2 with TRBJ2-1; the D is unclear. V lost 6 bases and J lost 5, with 14 bases in between. The germline gives CDR1 SGHTA, CDR2 FQGNSA. The CDR3 spans 14 residues. In DNA, the CDR3 is TGTGCCAGCAGTTTCTATGGAGCACACAATGAGCAGTTCTTC. Amino acid sequence: CASSFYGAHNEQFF.

The chain carries TRBV29-1 and TRBJ2-7; maybe TRBD2 (7 bases). CDR3 size: 15 residues. V was clipped by 4 bases and J by 4 bases, with 20 bases between them. CDR1 is SQVTM, CDR2 ANQGSEA, per germline. CDR3 coding DNA: TGCAGCGTTGGGGGGGGCAGGGGACTGCGGTACGAGCAGTACTTC. This encodes CSVGGGRGLRYEQYF.

V gene TRBV9 combines with J gene TRBJ2-3; 8 bases are a match to TRBD1. With 4 bases clipped from V and 7 bases from J, the junction kept 11 bases outside the gene matches. CDR1 and CDR2 (germline): SGDLS, YYNGEE. The CDR3 runs to 15 residues. The DNA of the CDR3 is TGTGCCAGCAGCCGTACAGGGGGGCCAGGGAATACGCAGTATTTT. Translation gives CASSRTGGPGNTQYF.

The CDR3 spells CAISETPSGRPDTQYF. CDR3 in DNA: TGTGCCATCAGTGAAACCCCTAGCGGGAGACCAGATACGCAGTATTTT. The J gene is TRBJ2-3, the V gene TRBV10-3; 10 nucleotides agree with TRBD2. The trim removed 3 bases at V and 4 bases at J, leaving 7 bases unmatched. This CDR3 comprises 16 residues. Germline V gene lookup returns CDR1 ENHRY and CDR2 SYGVKD.

The chain combines TRBV6-1 with TRBJ2-3; 7 nucleotides agree with TRBD2. CDR3 length: 15 amino acids. The V and J ends lost 3 bases and 5 bases, in that order; junction bases with no gene match: 8. CDR1 and CDR2 from the germline V gene are MNHNS and SASEGT. The CDR3 DNA reads as TGTGCCAGCAGTGATAAAGGGAGGGCAGGAGATACGCAGTATTTT. The encoded protein is CASSDKGRAGDTQYF.

The chain is built from TRBV2 and TRBJ1-5; no clear D. CDR1 and CDR2 from the germline V gene are SNHLY and FYNNEI. Trimming took 3 bases from V and 7 from J, leaving 10 bases between them. The CDR3 runs to 13 residues. This CDR3 reads CASSERVEQPQHF. In DNA form, the CDR3 reads TGTGCCAGCAGTGAGAGGGTAGAACAGCCCCAGCATTTT.

The V call is TRBV7-4, the J call TRBJ2-7; a weak D match, TRBD2 (6 bases). Germline CDR1 SGHVT, CDR2 SQSDAQ. This CDR3 is built from 16 residues. V was shortened by 5 bases and J by 7 bases, with 24 bases between the two germline ends. CDR3 nucleotide sequence: TGTGCCAGCAGCCCCCATGTTGGCGGGGTCACAGAGGAGCAGTACTTC. Amino acids: CASSPHVGGVTEEQYF.

In this sample, this clone turned up once. This sequence joins TRBV21-1 and TRBJ2-2; the table calls TRBD1, which could not be checked here. TRBV21-1 is designated a pseudogene. This CDR3 spans 16 amino acids. This CDR3 reads CASTPPRTSNTGELFF. As DNA, the CDR3 is TGTGCCAGCACCCCTCCTAGGACATCGAACACCGGGGAGCTGTTTTTT.

This clone was seen once. The rearrangement joins TRBV6-4 to TRBJ1-3; 9 nucleotides align to TRBD1. Trimming removed 10 bases from V and 1 base from J; junction bases left unmatched: 14. There are 17 residues in the CDR3. The V gene's germline CDR1 is MRHNA and CDR2 SNTAGT. In DNA, the CDR3 is TGTGCCACTAAACAGGACAGGGGCCCCTTTTCTGGAAACACCATATATTTT. As protein: CATKQDRGPFSGNTIYF.

The rearrangement links TRBV2 to TRBJ1-2; no clear D. Germline values: CDR1 SNHLY, CDR2 FYNNEI. The length of the CDR3 is 13 residues. Trimming shortened V by 8 bases and J by 5 bases, and 15 bases separated the two germline ends. The CDR3 DNA follows: TGTGCCAGCGGTCCCACCTCGGGATATGGCTACACCTTC. The encoded protein is CASGPTSGYGYTF.

The chain carries TRBV19 and TRBJ2-2, with D perhaps matching TRBD2 (6 bases). The germline V gene has CDR1 LNHDA and CDR2 SQIVND (reference sequence). The germline V and J ends were trimmed by 3 bases and 5 bases, with 7 bases remaining between them. CDR3 length: 13 residues. The DNA of the CDR3 is TGTGCCAGTAGTATGGGGACTACCGGGGAGCTGTTTTTT. Protein: CASSMGTTGELFF.